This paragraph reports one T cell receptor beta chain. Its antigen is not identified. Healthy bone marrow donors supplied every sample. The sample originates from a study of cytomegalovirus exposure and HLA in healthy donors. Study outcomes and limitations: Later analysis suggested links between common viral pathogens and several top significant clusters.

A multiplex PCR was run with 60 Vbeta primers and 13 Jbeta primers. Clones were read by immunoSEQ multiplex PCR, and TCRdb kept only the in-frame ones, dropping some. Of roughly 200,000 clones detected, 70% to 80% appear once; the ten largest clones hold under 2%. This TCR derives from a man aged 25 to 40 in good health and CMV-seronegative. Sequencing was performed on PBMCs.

The CDR3 protein is CASSVIRDTSEQYF. The DNA of the CDR3 is TGTGCCAGCAGTGTCATCCGAGATACCTCCGAGCAGTACTTC. The chain links TRBV6-1 to TRBJ2-7, with D unresolved. The CDR3 is 14 residues long. The germline V and J ends were trimmed by 4 bases and 6 bases, with 16 bases remaining between them. Germline values: CDR1 MNHNS, CDR2 SASEGT.